The 17 T cell receptor beta chains listed next were all sequenced from one sample in a study of blood T cell repertoires in COVID-19. The repertoire was sequenced with immunoSEQ multiplex PCR; TCRdb's copy has only in-frame clones and lacks some. The repertoire holds approximately 210,000 clones, with 75% to 90% as singletons. The sample taken for sequencing was peripheral blood. The receptors derive from a woman aged 70-85 years with active or convalescent COVID-19.

V and J are TRBV11-2 and TRBJ2-7, with a tentative D call TRBD2 (6 bases). CDR3 length equals 14 residues. Germline loops: CDR1 SGHAT, CDR2 FQNNGV. V lost 5 bases, J lost 6 bases, and 17 bases lay in between. CDR3 residues: CASSLGERGGEQYF. In DNA, the CDR3 is TGTGCCAGCAGCCTTGGGGAGAGGGGAGGCGAGCAGTACTTC.

This clone showed up just a few times. CDR3 coding DNA: TGTGCCAGCAGCAGCAGGGCGCCTCTAAATCAGCCCCAGCATTTT. Protein sequence: CASSSRAPLNQPQHF. The chain recombines TRBV6-5 with TRBJ1-5; the D gene is possibly TRBD1 (5 bases). The length of the CDR3 is 15 residues. The V end lost 6 bases, the J end lost 4 bases, and 16 bases lay between the germline ends. Germline-derived CDR1 and CDR2 are MNHEY and SVGAGI.

The chain couples TRBV6-5 to TRBJ1-5, with 7 bases matching TRBD1. Germline V gene lookup returns CDR1 MNHEY and CDR2 SVGAGI. V gave up 7 bases and J gave up 5 bases; unmatched junction bases: 8. The CDR3 runs 14 residues. DNA for the CDR3: TGTGCCAGCAAGCGCGGGGACAGCGATCAGCCCCAGCATTTT. Translating it yields CASKRGDSDQPQHF.

The CDR3 DNA reads TGCGCCAACCGGGACAGACTAATCTATTGCACAGATACGCAGTATTTT. As protein: CANRDRLIYCTDTQYF. The J gene is TRBJ2-3, the V gene TRBV10-1, with TRBD1 identical over 7 bases. Germline V gene sequence: CDR1 WNHNN, CDR2 SYGVQD (reference sequence). Trimming removed 10 bases from V and 1 base from J; junction bases left unmatched: 14. The CDR3 length is 16 residues.

The chain joins TRBV18 to TRBJ1-2, with 8 bases lining up with TRBD1. The CDR3 consists of 14 residues. The trim removed 3 bases at V and 8 bases at J, leaving 8 bases unmatched. Germline loops: CDR1 KGHSH, CDR2 LQKENI. The CDR3 coding sequence is TGTGCCAGCTCACCTCGACAGGGGTCGGCGGGCTACACCTTC. The encoded protein is CASSPRQGSAGYTF.

The V call is TRBV19, the J call TRBJ2-1; 13 bases align to TRBD2. The germline gives CDR1 LNHDA, CDR2 SQIVND (reference sequence). This CDR3 has 16 residues. With V trimmed by 5 bases and J by 8 bases, 9 bases remained unmatched. The CDR3 DNA reads TGTGCCAGTAGTGTTGGACTAGCGGGAGAAGGGTATGAGCAGTTCTTC. This gives the protein CASSVGLAGEGYEQFF. Supplemented by reference TRBV19 and TRBJ2-1, the full variable domain reads DGGITQSPKYLFRKEGQNVTLSCEQNLNHDAMYWYRQDPGQGLRLIYYSQIVNDFQKGDIAEGYSVSREKKESFPLTVTSAQKNPTAFYLCASSVGLAGEGYEQFFGPGTRLTVL.

The rearrangement joins TRBV5-1 to TRBJ1-1; weak D call: TRBD1 (5 bases). V was trimmed by 2 bases and J by 3 bases, leaving 29 bases between them. CDR1 and CDR2 (germline): SGHRS, YFSETQ. The CDR3 runs to 20 residues. The CDR3 region is CASSFPHRAGISRLDTEAFF. The CDR3 DNA reads TGCGCCAGCAGCTTCCCACACCGGGCAGGGATTAGTAGACTGGACACTGAAGCTTTCTTT.

The chain links TRBV27 to TRBJ1-2, with 11 bases matching TRBD1. This CDR3 region has 18 residues. With 7 bases clipped from V and 8 bases from J, the junction kept 21 bases outside the gene matches. CDR1 and CDR2 from the germline V gene are MNHEY and SMNVEV (reference sequence). CDR3: CASISRGQGVIPTMGYTF. The CDR3 nucleotides read TGTGCCAGCATCTCGCGGGGACAGGGGGTAATACCAACTATGGGCTACACCTTC.

This chain links TRBV5-1 with TRBJ2-1; TRBD2 matches at 7 bases. Germline CDR1 is SGHRS and CDR2 is YFSETQ. V gave up 0 bases and J gave up 7 bases; unmatched junction bases: 10. The CDR3 covers 16 residues. The CDR3: CASSLDLSGEGNEQFF. The CDR3 DNA reads as TGCGCCAGCAGCTTGGACCTCAGCGGGGAGGGAAATGAGCAGTTCTTC. The variable domain in full, with the rest retrieved from reference TRBV5-1 and TRBJ2-1, is KAGVTQTPRYLIKTRGQQVTLSCSPISGHRSVSWYQQTPGQGLQFLFEYFSETQRNKGNFPGRFSGRQFSNSRSEMNVSTLELGDSALYLCASSLDLSGEGNEQFFGPGTRLTVL.

The V and J genes are TRBV7-9 and TRBJ1-1; possible D gene TRBD1, 5 bases. The CDR3 length is 14 residues. Germline lookup yields CDR1 SEHNR and CDR2 FQNEAQ (reference sequence). The V and J ends lost 5 bases and 0 bases respectively, with 10 bases between them. The CDR3, as DNA: TGTGCCAGCAGCCGACAGCAGATGAACACTGAAGCTTTCTTT. It codes for CASSRQQMNTEAFF.

V and J are TRBV9 and TRBJ1-5; 8 bases agree with TRBD1. V lost 4 bases, J lost 7 bases, and 7 bases stayed unmatched. The CDR3 sequence is 14 residues long. The germline V gene has CDR1 SGDLS and CDR2 YYNGEE. As DNA, the CDR3 is TGTGCCAGCAGCCCGGACAGGGAGGGACAGCCCCAGCATTTT. Protein: CASSPDREGQPQHF.

This chain connects TRBV28 to TRBJ2-1; D is uncertain. The CDR3 is 13 residues long. Trimming stripped 10 bases from V and 4 bases from J, with 14 bases between. Germline V gene sequence: CDR1 MDHEN, CDR2 SYDVKM. The CDR3 loop is CATRYSQYNEQFF. CDR3 DNA sequence: TGTGCCACCCGTTATAGCCAATACAATGAGCAGTTCTTC. Filled out from reference TRBV28 and TRBJ2-1, the complete variable domain reads DVKVTQSSRYLVKRTGEKVFLECVQDMDHENMFWYRQDPGLGLRLIYFSYDVKMKEKGDIPEGYSVSREKKERFSLILESASTNQTSMYLCATRYSQYNEQFFGPGTRLTVL.

The chain employs TRBV29-1 and TRBJ2-7; TRBD1 agrees at 8 bases. The CDR3 length is 17 residues. The V gene's germline CDR1 is SQVTM and CDR2 ANQGSEA. Germline trimming cut 8 bases from V and 4 bases from J; bases unmatched to any gene: 22. The CDR3 region is CSPLRDRYPVAPYEQYF. CDR3 coding DNA: TGCAGCCCTCTCCGGGACAGGTACCCCGTAGCCCCTTACGAGCAGTACTTC.

The V call is TRBV18, the J call TRBJ2-7; 9 nucleotides line up with TRBD1. CDR1 and CDR2 (germline): KGHSH, LQKENI. There are 16 residues in the CDR3. The V and J ends lost 4 bases and 2 bases, in that order; junction bases with no gene match: 9. The CDR3 DNA follows: TGTGCCAGCTCACTTCAGATGACAGGGGGGGCCTACGAGCAGTACTTC. Its translation is CASSLQMTGGAYEQYF.

V gene TRBV5-1 combines with J gene TRBJ2-3; D is uncertain. V shed 7 bases and J shed 2 bases, with 14 bases lying between them. The CDR3 has 14 residues. Germline loops: CDR1 SGHRS, CDR2 YFSETQ. CDR3 sequence reads: CASLENPDTDTQYF. The DNA of the CDR3 is TGCGCCAGCCTGGAGAATCCGGACACAGATACGCAGTATTTT.

This clone showed up just a few times. The rearrangement joins TRBV6-1 to TRBJ1-1, with 8 bases aligning to TRBD1. CDR3 length: 15 residues. Germline V lookup: CDR1 MNHNS, CDR2 SASEGT. V gave up 1 base and J gave up 0 bases; unmatched junction bases: 1. The CDR3, as DNA: TGTGCCAGCAGTGAAGAACAGGGGGTGAACACTGAAGCTTTCTTT. Its translation is CASSEEQGVNTEAFF.

The V call is TRBV6-5, the J call TRBJ2-7; 9 positions match TRBD1. The CDR3 runs to 13 residues. V gave up 7 bases and J gave up 4 bases; unmatched junction bases: 5. From germline, CDR1 is MNHEY and CDR2 SVGAGI. This CDR3 is CASTRDRAYEQYF. The DNA of the CDR3 is TGTGCCAGCACCCGGGACAGGGCATACGAGCAGTACTTC.